Shown below are 12 T cell receptor beta chains from a single sample sequenced in a study of OX40 agonist ivuxolimab in advanced cancers. The assay was immunoSEQ multiplex PCR, and TCRdb's table has in-frame clones only and misses some. Among about 20,000 clones listed, under 90% were seen once. The source material was CD4+ or CD8+ T cells sorted from blood, sampled in a trial of the OX40 agonist ivuxolimab. The receptor source for this set is an adult with an advanced solid tumor such as melanoma, head and neck, liver or kidney cancer.

In its sample, this clone was seen a few times. This chain uses TRBV5-8 with TRBJ1-4; maybe TRBD1 (5 bases). V was pared by 4 bases and J by 0 bases, with 16 bases between. The CDR3 totals 17 residues. The germline V gene has CDR1 SGHTS and CDR2 YDEGEE. In nucleotides, the CDR3 is TGTGCCAGCAGCCTTTCCCTCGACAGCGCAACTAATGAAAAACTGTTTTTT. Protein: CASSLSLDSATNEKLFF.

The chain couples TRBV6-5 to TRBJ2-5, with 7 bases aligning to TRBD1. The CDR3 covers 16 residues. Germline values: CDR1 MNHEY, CDR2 SVGAGI. Losses at the gene ends were 1 base for V and 5 bases for J; bases not matched to a gene: 10. This CDR3 reads CASSYLGGTGTETQYF. As DNA, the CDR3 is TGTGCCAGCAGTTACTTAGGGGGCACAGGGACGGAGACCCAGTACTTC.

V gene TRBV9 combines with J gene TRBJ2-1; TRBD2 agrees at 12 bases. This CDR3 region has 17 residues. J lost 1 base, V lost 2 bases, and 4 bases had no gene match. CDR1 is SGDLS, CDR2 YYNGEE, per germline. This CDR3 reads CASSVSTSGGSYNEQFF. CDR3 DNA sequence: TGTGCCAGCAGCGTCTCGACTAGCGGGGGATCCTACAATGAGCAGTTCTTC.

The rearrangement links TRBV5-5 to TRBJ2-5, with 10 bases fitting TRBD2. After removal of 4 bases from V and 4 bases from J, the junction contained 7 bases not matched to a gene. Germline CDR1 reads SGHKS; CDR2 reads YYEKEE (reference sequence). The CDR3 covers 15 residues. In nucleotides, the CDR3 is TGTGCCAGCAGCCCTAGCGGGGGCCTCCCAGAGACCCAGTACTTC. Translation gives CASSPSGGLPETQYF. Supplemented by reference TRBV5-5 and TRBJ2-5, the full variable domain reads DAGVTQSPTHLIKTRGQQVTLRCSPISGHKSVSWYQQVLGQGPQFIFQYYEKEERGRGNFPDRFSARQFPNYSSELNVNALLLGDSALYLCASSPSGGLPETQYFGPGTRLLVL.

J is TRBJ1-5 and V is TRBV4-1; no firm D call. Germline CDR1 is MGHRA and CDR2 is YSYEKL. This CDR3 is built from 14 residues. V was cut by 4 bases and J by 1 base, with 8 bases left in between. The CDR3 sequence is CASSLSGSNQPQHF. The CDR3 nucleotides are TGCGCCAGCAGCCTGTCTGGAAGCAATCAGCCCCAGCATTTT.

The chain employs TRBV4-1 and TRBJ1-2; D is unresolved. Trimming left V 4 bases short and J 2 bases short, with 11 bases between. This CDR3 spans 14 amino acids. Germline V gene data show CDR1 as MGHRA and CDR2 as YSYEKL. CDR3: CASSPTPENYGYTF. The CDR3, as DNA: TGCGCCAGCAGCCCCACCCCAGAAAACTATGGCTACACCTTC.

About this clone: A far larger clone is only one base removed, so a read error is likely. Other DNA sequences in this specimen translate into the identical CDR3. The chain uses TRBV7-8 and TRBJ2-1; D is possibly TRBD1 or TRBD2 (5 bases each). Germline V gene lookup returns CDR1 SGHVS and CDR2 FQNEAQ. The CDR3 is 14 residues long. The CDR3 region is CASGRMRGHNEQFF. The CDR3 bases are TGCGCCAGCGGCCGGATGAGGGGTCACAATGAGCAGTTCTTC.

There are a few counts of this clone. The chain couples TRBV5-1 to TRBJ1-2; perhaps TRBD1 as D (5 bases). Germline-derived CDR1 and CDR2 are SGHRS and YFSETQ. The V end was cut by 0 bases, the J end by 5 bases, with 11 bases between. This CDR3 contains 14 residues. CDR3 region: CASSLESTVYGYTF. The CDR3 coding sequence is TGCGCCAGCAGCTTGGAGTCGACAGTGTATGGCTACACCTTC.

The chain recombines TRBV9 with TRBJ1-1; D not certain. Germline CDR1 SGDLS, CDR2 YYNGEE. V gave up 0 bases and J gave up 5 bases, with 11 bases separating them. This CDR3 is built from 14 residues. In DNA form, the CDR3 reads TGTGCCAGCAGCGTAGTCACCGGACGAACTGAAGCTTTCTTT. Its translation is CASSVVTGRTEAFF.

The genes are TRBV7-6 and TRBJ2-7, with D possibly being TRBD1 (5 bases). This CDR3 is 14 amino acids long. Germline V gene lookup returns CDR1 SGHVS and CDR2 FNYEAQ. V lost 5 bases to trimming and J lost 1 base, with 12 bases between them. The CDR3 DNA follows: TGTGCCAGCAGCCGCAGGGTAGGATCCTACGAGCAGTACTTC. Its protein is CASSRRVGSYEQYF.

This clone counts as medium-sized. The chain recombines TRBV5-6 with TRBJ1-3; 8 bases match TRBD1. Germline CDR1 and CDR2: SGHDT and YYEEEE. J lost 4 bases, V lost 0 bases, and 3 bases had no gene match. This CDR3 region has 15 residues. The CDR3 is CASSLGTGQGNTIYF. The CDR3 bases are TGTGCCAGCAGCTTGGGGACAGGGCAAGGAAACACCATATATTTT.

The chain employs TRBV7-9 and TRBJ2-3, with 7 positions matching TRBD2. The CDR3 sequence is 16 residues long. Germline V gene sequence: CDR1 SEHNR, CDR2 FQNEAQ (reference sequence). Germline trimming cut 7 bases from V and 0 bases from J; bases unmatched to any gene: 10. The chain's CDR3 is CASTHPQGGSTDTQYF. The CDR3 coding sequence is TGTGCCAGCACCCACCCCCAGGGAGGGAGCACAGATACGCAGTATTTT.